This is a list of T cell receptor beta chains from one sample in a study of blood T cell repertoires in COVID-19. TCRdb keeps only in-frame clones here, not all; method: immunoSEQ multiplex PCR. The sample shows 200,000 to 250,000 clones, about 86% of them seen only once. Sequenced: peripheral blood. Receptors originate from a woman aged 50 to 65 with COVID-19, enrolled during active disease. Both conserved end residues are part of each CDR3. A D gene is named only where the DNA matches it firmly. Clone size is shown for a subset of rows, as once, few, many or a class of expanded clone.

>TRBJ1-2|-|TRBV5-1|-
TGCGTACGGGGGGATTATGGCTACACCTTC
CVRGDYGYTF
>TRBJ2-4|TRBD2|TRBV6-1|-
TGTGCCAGCAGTGAAAAGTCGGGGGGGCGATTAGCCAAAAACATTCAGTACTTC
CASSEKSGGRLAKNIQYF
>TRBJ1-3|-|TRBV30|-
TGTGCCTGGAGTGCGCAGGGAAACACCATATATTTT
CAWSAQGNTIYF
>TRBJ1-6|-|TRBV28|-
TGTGCCAGCAGTCCCCCGACGTGGAGCATTGGTTCACCCCTCCACTTT
CASSPPTWSIGSPLHF
>TRBJ1-1|-|TRBV5-4|-
TGTGCCAGCAGCCTACTGAGAGAGTTATGGCGGAGCACTGAAGCTTTCTTT
CASSLLRELWRSTEAFF
>TRBJ1-5|-|TRBV7-3|-
TGTGCCAGCAGCTTAACACGGAATCAGCCCCAGCATTTT
CASSLTRNQPQHF
>TRBJ1-1|-|TRBV2|-
TGTGCCAGCAGTGACAGTTCGAACACTGAAGCTTTCTTT
CASSDSSNTEAFF
>TRBJ2-3|TRBD2|TRBV9|-
TGTGCCAGCAGCGTACTAGCGGGGGGGCCGTCAGATACGCAGTATTTT
CASSVLAGGPSDTQYF
>TRBJ2-2|TRBD2|TRBV5-1|-
TGCGCCACCACACCGTTAGCGGGGGCCGGTTACACCGGGGAGCTGTTTTTT
CATTPLAGAGYTGELFF
>TRBJ2-5|-|TRBV4-1|-
TGCGCCAGCAGCCAAGAAGGAGGGAGGTCTGAAGAGACCCAGTACTTC
CASSQEGGRSEETQYF
>TRBJ1-2|TRBD1|TRBV6-5|-
TGTGCCAGCACGGGACAGGACTATGGCTACACCTTC
CASTGQDYGYTF
>TRBJ2-7|TRBD1|TRBV5-4|-
TGTGCCAGCAGCACAACAGGACAGGGTTCCCACGAGCAGTACTTC
CASSTTGQGSHEQYF
>TRBJ1-6|-|TRBV7-8|few
TGTGCCAGCAGCTTAGGCTTTAGGAGGGAAGGGCTTAATTCACCCCTCCACTTT
CASSLGFRREGLNSPLHF
>TRBJ2-1|TRBD2|TRBV5-1|-
TGCGCCAGCAGCTTTATGGCGGGGGGTTACAATGAGCAGTTCTTC
CASSFMAGGYNEQFF
>TRBJ2-7|-|TRBV5-6|-
TGTGCCAGCAGCTCCTTCAGGTATGACAGGCCGTACGAGCAGTACTTC
CASSSFRYDRPYEQYF
>TRBJ1-1|-|TRBV6-6|-
TGTGCCAGCAGTAAAACCCGGGGGGCATGGGGCACTGAAGCTTTCTTT
CASSKTRGAWGTEAFF
>TRBJ2-2|TRBD2|TRBV24-1|-
TGTGCCACCAGTGTGGCGGGGGGGCGAACCGGGGAGCTGTTTTTT
CATSVAGGRTGELFF
>TRBJ2-1|-|TRBV5-1|-
TGCGCCAGCAGCCAACCGACAGTGAACAATGAGCAGTTCTTC
CASSQPTVNNEQFF
>TRBJ1-2|TRBD1|TRBV6-1|-
TGTGCCAGCAGTTGGACAGGGGGCGTAGGCTACACCTTC
CASSWTGGVGYTF
>TRBJ1-1|TRBD1|TRBV5-8|-
TGTGCCAGCAGCCGGCGGACAGGGTGGAGCACTGAAGCTTTCTTT
CASSRRTGWSTEAFF
>TRBJ2-5|-|TRBV2|-
TGTGCCAGCAGTGTGGGGAGGTGGGAGACCCAGTACTTC
CASSVGRWETQYF
>TRBJ2-3|-|TRBV18|-
TGTGCCAGCTCGAGCTCTCGCACAGATACGCAGTATTTT
CASSSSRTDTQYF
>TRBJ2-5|TRBD2|TRBV9|-
TGTGCCAGCAGCACTAGCGGGGTCGGGGAGACCCAGTACTTC
CASSTSGVGETQYF
>TRBJ2-7|TRBD1|TRBV18|-
TGTGCCAGCTCACCAAAACAGGGGGCCACCGAGCAGTACTTC
CASSPKQGATEQYF
>TRBJ1-3|-|TRBV9|-
TGTGCCAGCAGCGTAGGTCCGGGGGGGAACACCATATATTTT
CASSVGPGGNTIYF
>TRBJ1-2|-|TRBV4-2|once
TGTGCCAGCAGCCAAGTTCGGGTGTCGGGAGGCTACACCTTC
CASSQVRVSGGYTF
>TRBJ2-3|-|TRBV24-1|-
TGTGCCACCGCCCTGGCGGATAGGACAGATACGCAGTATTTT
CATALADRTDTQYF
>TRBJ1-5|TRBD1|TRBV2|-
TGTGCCAGCAGCCCGCCCCCGGGACAGCTCATTAATCAGCCCCAGCATTTT
CASSPPPGQLINQPQHF
>TRBJ1-6|-|TRBV2|-
TGTGCCAGCAGCCCCCGGGGGCGCGGGAGAAATTCACCCCTCCACTTT
CASSPRGRGRNSPLHF
>TRBJ2-3|TRBD2|TRBV5-1|-
TGCGCCAGCAGCCCGCTGGGACTAGCGAGCACAGATACGCAGTATTTT
CASSPLGLASTDTQYF
>TRBJ1-1|-|TRBV19|-
TGTGCCAGTAGTATTATGTGGGGAGTAGAGGCTTTCTTT
CASSIMWGVEAFF
>TRBJ2-7|-|TRBV20-1|-
TGCAGTGCTAGTGAATATGGTCTATCCTACGAGCAGTACTTC
CSASEYGLSYEQYF
>TRBJ2-4|TRBD1|TRBV7-3|-
TGTGCCAGCAGCTTAAATTGGGGTTGGGACAGCCTGAAAAACATTCAGTACTTC
CASSLNWGWDSLKNIQYF
>TRBJ1-5|-|TRBV28|-
TGTGCCAGCACCCCAGCGTTGGGCAATCAGCCCCAGCATTTT
CASTPALGNQPQHF
>TRBJ2-3|TRBD2|TRBV20-1|-
TGCAGTGCTAGTTATTCCCCCGGGACTAGGGCAGATACGCAGTATTTT
CSASYSPGTRADTQYF
>TRBJ1-3|-|TRBV18|-
TGTGCCAGCTCACCAAATGTCCGTCTCTCTGGAAACACCATATATTTT
CASSPNVRLSGNTIYF
>TRBJ1-5|-|TRBV27|-
TGTGCCAGCAGTCCCTCCAGTCCGAATCAGCCCCAGCATTTT
CASSPSSPNQPQHF
>TRBJ1-2|-|TRBV5-1|few
TGCGCCAGCAGCTTGGAATCCGGGGGCTACACCTTC
CASSLESGGYTF
>TRBJ1-6|TRBD1|TRBV5-1|few
TGCGCCAGCAGCTTGGGACAGGGGAGTAATTCACCCCTCCACTTT
CASSLGQGSNSPLHF
>TRBJ2-5|TRBD1|TRBV27|once
TGTGCCAGCACCCCGAGTTTGAGGACAGGGAAAGAGACCCAGTACTTC
CASTPSLRTGKETQYF
>TRBJ2-3|-|TRBV27|-
TGTGCCAGCAGTCTACGACAGTTCCAGAAGGATACGCAGTATTTT
CASSLRQFQKDTQYF
>TRBJ2-2|TRBD1|TRBV28|-
TGTGCCAGCAGTTCAGGCGGAAGACAGGGAGTACGAACCGGGGAGCTGTTTTTT
CASSSGGRQGVRTGELFF
>TRBJ1-5|-|TRBV10-1|-
TGCGCCACCCCGACAGGTCACGATCAGCCCCAGCATTTT
CATPTGHDQPQHF
>TRBJ2-3|-|TRBV7-9|few
TGTGCCAGCAGCTATAGCGCTAGCACAGATACGCAGTATTTT
CASSYSASTDTQYF
>TRBJ2-3|TRBD1|TRBV27|-
TGTGCCAGCAGACCTTTGACAGGGGGCTATTTGGGTACGCAGTATTTT
CASRPLTGGYLGTQYF
>TRBJ1-2|-|TRBV10-3|-
TGTGCCATCAGTGAGTCGACAGTTTATGGCTACACCTTC
CAISESTVYGYTF
>TRBJ2-7|TRBD2|TRBV11-1|-
TGTGCCAGCAGCCAGCTAGCGGGGGGGCCCTACGAGCAGTACTTC
CASSQLAGGPYEQYF
>TRBJ1-4|-|TRBV20-1|-
TGCAGTGCCCTCAGGGAAAAACTGTTTTTT
CSALREKLFF
>TRBJ2-7|TRBD2|TRBV4-1|-
TGCGCCAGCAGCCTCGGACTAGCGAAGACTTACGAGCAGTACTTC
CASSLGLAKTYEQYF
>TRBJ1-2|-|TRBV30|-
TGTGCCTGGAGTCCCGACAGGTACGGCTACACCTTC
CAWSPDRYGYTF
>TRBJ1-2|-|TRBV19|once
TGTGCCAGTAGTATCGGCAGGGGCTACTATGGCTACACCTTC
CASSIGRGYYGYTF
>TRBJ2-3|TRBD1|TRBV11-3|-
TGTGCCAGCAGCTCAGCCGGGACAGGCACAGATACGCAGTATTTT
CASSSAGTGTDTQYF
>TRBJ1-1|-|TRBV27|-
TGTGCCAGCAGTTTTTCCTTGAACACTGAAGCTTTCTTT
CASSFSLNTEAFF
>TRBJ1-6|-|TRBV5-6|-
TGTGCCAGCAGCTTGGGGAGCACAGGGAGCTCCTATAATTCACCCCTCCACTTT
CASSLGSTGSSYNSPLHF
>TRBJ1-2|TRBD1|TRBV16|-
TGTGCCAGCAGCCTTTTTGAAGGGGGCGCCTATGGCTACACCTTC
CASSLFEGGAYGYTF
>TRBJ1-5|TRBD1|TRBV19|-
TGTGCCAGTAGTCCGGGGTCCGGACAGGGTGGGAAGCCCCAGCATTTT
CASSPGSGQGGKPQHF
>TRBJ1-4|-|TRBV6-5|-
TGTGCCAGCAGCCCCAACGGTGAAAAACTGTTTTTT
CASSPNGEKLFF
>TRBJ2-7|TRBD1|TRBV5-1|-
TGCGCCAGCAGCTTGGGGTCAGGGGGTGGATACGAGCAGTACTTC
CASSLGSGGGYEQYF
>TRBJ2-6|-|TRBV29-1|-
TGCAGCGTTCGGGAGGTAGGACAGGGTGGCCCTGGGGCCAACGTCCTGACTTTC
CSVREVGQGGPGANVLTF